These 14 T cell receptor beta chains originate from one sample sequenced in a study of CD8+ T cells in alopecia areata. After isolation, RNA underwent reverse transcription to generate cDNA as the sequencing template. Only in-frame clones appear in the TCRdb table, and some are missing; sequencing was by immunoSEQ multiplex PCR. Among about 190,000 clones listed, roughly 64% were seen once. Treatment reported: oral pan-JAK inhibitor, 5-10 mg twice daily. Here the sequenced sample was CD4+ T cells sorted from blood, taken at week 4, from a patient treated with tofacitinib. Receptors originate from a human donor with alopecia areata.

In this sample, this clone turned up a few times. The chain links TRBV7-2 to TRBJ1-2; TRBD1 matches at 10 bases. The trim removed 6 bases at V and 10 bases at J, leaving 14 bases unmatched. The CDR3 has 15 residues. CDR1 is SGHTA, CDR2 FQGNSA, per germline. Written as DNA, the CDR3 is TGTGCCAGCAGGCTGGACAGGGGGACCCTTGGATCCTACACCTTC. Translated, it gives CASRLDRGTLGSYTF.

The chain couples TRBV5-4 to TRBJ1-5; D is ambiguous. From germline, CDR1 is SGHNT and CDR2 YYREEE (reference sequence). V lost 3 bases and J 0 bases, leaving 4 bases between the germline ends. The CDR3 extends over 13 amino acids. The CDR3 region has the DNA TGTGCCAGCAGCTCTGATAGCAATCAGCCCCAGCATTTT. It is translated as CASSSDSNQPQHF.

The chain couples TRBV2 to TRBJ2-4; 9 bases line up with TRBD1. CDR3 length: 13 residues. Germline values: CDR1 SNHLY, CDR2 FYNNEI. V was pared by 7 bases and J by 8 bases, with 6 bases of the junction left unmatched. CDR3 protein: CASNRQGVDIQYF. The CDR3 DNA reads as TGTGCCAGCAACAGACAGGGGGTTGACATTCAGTACTTC. Based on the CDR3 plus reference TRBV2 and TRBJ2-4, the full variable domain is EPEVTQTPSHQVTQMGQEVILRCVPISNHLYFYWYRQILGQKVEFLVSFYNNEISEKSEIFDDQFSVERPDGSNFTLKIRSTKLEDSAMYFCASNRQGVDIQYFGAGTRLSVL.

J is TRBJ2-1 and V is TRBV6-5, with D maybe TRBD1 (6 bases). Germline CDR1 MNHEY, CDR2 SVGAGI. The CDR3 extends over 14 amino acids. The germline V and J ends were trimmed by 5 bases and 8 bases, with 16 bases remaining between them. CDR3 coding DNA: TGTGCCAGCAGTCGCGCGTTAACAGGGCATGAGCAGTTCTTC. Translated: CASSRALTGHEQFF.

V usage is TRBV28 and J usage is TRBJ1-5, with D unresolved. The length of the CDR3 is 13 residues. CDR1 is MDHEN and CDR2 is SYDVKM in the germline V gene. Trimming shortened V by 6 bases and J by 4 bases, and 10 bases separated the two germline ends. Written as DNA, the CDR3 is TGTGCCAGCAGCCCTCTGGTAAATCAGCCCCAGCATTTT. Residues: CASSPLVNQPQHF.

The CDR3 protein is CASSGSGVATEAFF. DNA of the CDR3: TGTGCCAGCAGTGGTTCAGGGGTAGCCACTGAAGCTTTCTTT. The chain joins TRBV2 to TRBJ1-1; tentative D call: TRBD1 (6 bases). The germline V and J ends were trimmed by 4 bases and 4 bases, with 13 bases remaining between them. The CDR3 length is 14 residues. Per the germline V gene, CDR1 is SNHLY and CDR2 is FYNNEI.

The chain uses TRBV25-1 and TRBJ2-5, with TRBD1 identical over 7 bases. Germline trimming cut 3 bases from V and 0 bases from J; bases unmatched to any gene: 4. The germline CDR1 and CDR2 sequences are MGHDK and SYGVNS. This CDR3 is built from 15 residues. In DNA form, the CDR3 reads TGTGCCAGCAGTGACCTGACAGGGAACCAAGAGACCCAGTACTTC. It codes for CASSDLTGNQETQYF.

Only a few counts were recorded for this clone. The CDR3 DNA follows: TGCGCCAGCAGCCAGACACCGGGACAGGGAAACTATGGCTACACCTTC. It translates to CASSQTPGQGNYGYTF. The chain employs TRBV4-1 and TRBJ1-2; 9 positions match TRBD1. CDR3 length: 16 amino acids. Germline V gene lookup returns CDR1 MGHRA and CDR2 YSYEKL. The V and J ends lost 3 bases and 2 bases, in that order; junction bases with no gene match: 7.

V and J are TRBV7-8 and TRBJ1-4; possible D gene TRBD1, 5 bases. Trimming removed 3 bases at V and 0 bases at J, with 5 bases between. This CDR3 is 14 amino acids long. Germline V CDR1 and CDR2: SGHVS, FQNEAQ. In DNA form, the CDR3 reads TGTGCCAGCAGCTTGACAGCAACTAATGAAAAACTGTTTTTT. This encodes CASSLTATNEKLFF. Together with reference TRBV7-8 and TRBJ1-4, the CDR3 gives the full variable domain: GAGVSQSPRYKVAKRGQDVALRCDPISGHVSLFWYQQALGQGPEFLTYFQNEAQLDKSGLPSDRFFAERPEGSVSTLKIQRTQQEDSAVYLCASSLTATNEKLFFGSGTQLSVL.

The V and J genes are TRBV7-9 and TRBJ1-1, with no clear D. This CDR3 is 15 amino acids long. V was trimmed by 4 bases and J by 2 bases, leaving 14 bases between them. Germline loops: CDR1 SEHNR, CDR2 FQNEAQ (reference sequence). The CDR3 region is CASSSRLGLNTEAFF. DNA for the CDR3: TGTGCCAGCAGCTCAAGATTAGGCCTCAACACTGAAGCTTTCTTT.

The rearrangement links TRBV5-4 to TRBJ2-1; no clear D gene. Germline-derived CDR1 and CDR2 are SGHNT and YYREEE (reference sequence). There are 13 residues in the CDR3. V shed 3 bases and J shed 5 bases, with 9 bases lying between them. CDR3 sequence: CASSSVSHNEQFF. For the CDR3, the DNA is TGTGCCAGCAGCTCTGTTAGCCACAATGAGCAGTTCTTC.

This clone was seen more than once but under ten times. V and J are TRBV7-2 and TRBJ2-1, with TRBD2 identical over 7 bases. From germline, CDR1 is SGHTA and CDR2 FQGNSA. V trimming: 5 bases; J trimming: 1 base; junction bases outside the gene matches: 5. The CDR3 spans 15 residues. The CDR3 coding sequence is TGTGCCAGCAGCATCCGGACTAGTTCCTACAATGAGCAGTTCTTC. It encodes CASSIRTSSYNEQFF.

The rearrangement uses TRBV18 and TRBJ1-1; TRBD1 matches 7 bases. In germline, CDR1 is KGHSH, CDR2 LQKENI. CDR3 size: 13 residues. J lost 7 bases, V lost 3 bases, and 5 bases had no gene match. The CDR3 sequence is CASSPNRGGEAFF. The CDR3 DNA is TGTGCCAGCTCACCCAACAGGGGAGGTGAAGCTTTCTTT.

This clone appeared a single time. The rearrangement joins TRBV5-1 to TRBJ1-4; D gene uncertain. V dropped 0 bases and J dropped 0 bases, with 9 bases sitting between them. Germline V gives CDR1 SGHRS, CDR2 YFSETQ. The CDR3 contains 16 residues. CDR3 DNA: TGCGCCAGCAGCTTGGCCACCGGGGCAACTAATGAAAAACTGTTTTTT. It specifies CASSLATGATNEKLFF. The full variable domain, completed using reference TRBV5-1 and TRBJ1-4, is KAGVTQTPRYLIKTRGQQVTLSCSPISGHRSVSWYQQTPGQGLQFLFEYFSETQRNKGNFPGRFSGRQFSNSRSEMNVSTLELGDSALYLCASSLATGATNEKLFFGSGTQLSVL.